This is a list of T cell receptor beta chains from one sample in a study of blood T cell repertoires in COVID-19. Some clones are missing from TCRdb's copy, which holds only in-frame ones; the method was immunoSEQ multiplex PCR. The profile shows 450,000 to 600,000 clones, about nine tenths of them singletons. The sequenced material came from PBMCs or T cells enriched from blood (not recorded which). The receptors were sampled from a woman between 18 and 30 years old who had recovered from COVID-19. CDR3s include the opening cysteine and the closing phenylalanine or tryptophan. A D gene is named only where the DNA matches it firmly. Expanded clones get a size class; other rows say once, few or many, or leave the size out.

v_gene	d_gene	abundance	j_gene	CDR3nt	CDR3aa
TRBV9	TRBD2	once	TRBJ2-1	TGTGCCAGCAGCGGCTTCCCGGGACTAGAGGCCAATGAGCAGTTCTTC	CASSGFPGLEANEQFF
TRBV12-3/TRBV12-4	TRBD1	-	TRBJ2-7	TGTGCCAGCAGCCTCGGGACAGGGGAGCAGTACTTC	CASSLGTGEQYF
TRBV27	-	-	TRBJ1-1	TGTGCCAGCAGTCCGGGAGGGCGAGGCACTGAAGCTTTCTTT	CASSPGGRGTEAFF
TRBV30	-	-	TRBJ1-5	TGTGCCTGGAGTGTACGGGGGAGCAGCAATCAGCCCCAGCATTTT	CAWSVRGSSNQPQHF
TRBV27	TRBD1	-	TRBJ2-7	TGTGCCAGCAGGAGACAGGGAGTAAGCTACGAGCAGTACTTC	CASRRQGVSYEQYF
TRBV3-1/TRBV3-2	-	-	TRBJ1-1	TGTGCCAGCAGCCAAGACGGAGGGTTAGGAGCTTTCTTT	CASSQDGGLGAFF
TRBV4-1	TRBD2	-	TRBJ2-1	TGCGCCAGCAGCCAATATCGACCGGGGGGGCATTATTATGAGCAGTTCTTC	CASSQYRPGGHYYEQFF
TRBV19	TRBD2	-	TRBJ2-1	TGTGCCAGCAAGAGGCGGGGGATTAATGAGCAGTTCTTC	CASKRRGINEQFF
TRBV30	-	once	TRBJ1-1	TGTGCCTGGAGCCACCTGGCAGGGGATGAAGCTTTCTTT	CAWSHLAGDEAFF
TRBV5-1	-	-	TRBJ2-5	TGCGCCAGCAGCCAACCCCCAGACAGAGAAGAGACCCAGTACTTC	CASSQPPDREETQYF
TRBV5-1	-	-	TRBJ1-2	TGCGCCAGCAGAACTGTTGACGGGGGAGTTCACTATGGCTACACCTTC	CASRTVDGGVHYGYTF
TRBV7-8	TRBD2	-	TRBJ2-1	TGTGCCAGCAGCCCGAAGCGGGGTCCCTACAATGAGCAGTTCTTC	CASSPKRGPYNEQFF
TRBV6-4	TRBD1	-	TRBJ1-2	TGTGCCAGCAGTGTAGAGGGACAGGGGTATGGCTACACCTTC	CASSVEGQGYGYTF
TRBV3-1/TRBV3-2	-	-	TRBJ2-2	TGTGCCAGCAGCCAAGTAGGGGGGGCCGGGGAGCTGTTTTTT	CASSQVGGAGELFF
TRBV5-1	-	-	TRBJ2-3	TGCGCCAGCAGCCCGCTGTCTGGAGGGGTGGATACGCAGTATTTT	CASSPLSGGVDTQYF
TRBV2	TRBD2	-	TRBJ2-5	TGTGCCAGCGGGACTAGCGGGAGTCAAGAGACCCAGTACTTC	CASGTSGSQETQYF
TRBV28	-	-	TRBJ1-2	TGTGCCAGCAGCCCGACAGTAACCCGCAGGGGCTACACCTTC	CASSPTVTRRGYTF